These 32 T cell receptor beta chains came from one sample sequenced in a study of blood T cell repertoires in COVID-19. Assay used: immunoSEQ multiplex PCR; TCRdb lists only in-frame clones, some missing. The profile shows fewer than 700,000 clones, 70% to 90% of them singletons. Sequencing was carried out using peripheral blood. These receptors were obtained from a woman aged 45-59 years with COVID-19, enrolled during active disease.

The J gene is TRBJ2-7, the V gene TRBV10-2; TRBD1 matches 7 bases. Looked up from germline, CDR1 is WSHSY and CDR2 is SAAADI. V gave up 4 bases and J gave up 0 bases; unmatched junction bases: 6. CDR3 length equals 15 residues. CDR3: CASSGPGQSSYEQYF. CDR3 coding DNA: TGCGCCAGCAGTGGGCCGGGACAGAGCTCCTACGAGCAGTACTTC.

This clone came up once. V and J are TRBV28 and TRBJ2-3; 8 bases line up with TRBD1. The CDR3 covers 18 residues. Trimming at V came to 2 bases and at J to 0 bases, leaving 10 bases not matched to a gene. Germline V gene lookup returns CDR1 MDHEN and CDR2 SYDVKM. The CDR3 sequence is CASSLPGQAMTSTDTQYF. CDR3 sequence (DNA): TGTGCCAGCAGTTTACCGGGACAGGCTATGACTAGCACAGATACGCAGTATTTT.

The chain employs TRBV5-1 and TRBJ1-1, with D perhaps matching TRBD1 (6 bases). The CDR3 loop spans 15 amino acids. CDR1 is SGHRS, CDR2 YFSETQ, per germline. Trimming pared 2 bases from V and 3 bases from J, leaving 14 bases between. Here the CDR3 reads CASSFQGFRDTEAFF. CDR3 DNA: TGCGCCAGCAGCTTTCAGGGGTTTAGAGACACTGAAGCTTTCTTT.

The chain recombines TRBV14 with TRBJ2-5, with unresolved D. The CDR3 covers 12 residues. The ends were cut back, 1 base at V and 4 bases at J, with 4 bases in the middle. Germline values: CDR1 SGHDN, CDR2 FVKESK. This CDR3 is CASSQVAETQYF. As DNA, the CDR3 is TGTGCCAGCAGCCAAGTAGCAGAGACCCAGTACTTC.

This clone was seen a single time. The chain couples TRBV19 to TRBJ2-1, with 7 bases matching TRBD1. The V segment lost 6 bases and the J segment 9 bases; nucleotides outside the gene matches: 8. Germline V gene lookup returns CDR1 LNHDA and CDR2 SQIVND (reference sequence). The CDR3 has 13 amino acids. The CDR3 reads CASSRGQLVEQFF. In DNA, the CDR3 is TGTGCCAGTAGCCGGGGACAGTTAGTTGAGCAGTTCTTC.

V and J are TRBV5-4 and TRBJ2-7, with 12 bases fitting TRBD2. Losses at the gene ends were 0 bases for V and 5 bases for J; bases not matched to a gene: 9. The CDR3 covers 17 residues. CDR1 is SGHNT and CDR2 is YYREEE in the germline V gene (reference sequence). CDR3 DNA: TGTGCCAGCAGCTTGGAGCCTAGCGGGGGGGCGCCCCACGAGCAGTACTTC. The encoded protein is CASSLEPSGGAPHEQYF.

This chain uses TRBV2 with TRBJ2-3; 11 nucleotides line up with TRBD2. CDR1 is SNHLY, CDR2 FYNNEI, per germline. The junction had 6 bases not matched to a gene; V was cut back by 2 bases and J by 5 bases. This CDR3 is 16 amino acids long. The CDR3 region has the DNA TGTGCCAGCAGTGAATCCCTAGCGGGGGGTAGAGATACGCAGTATTTT. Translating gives CASSESLAGGRDTQYF.

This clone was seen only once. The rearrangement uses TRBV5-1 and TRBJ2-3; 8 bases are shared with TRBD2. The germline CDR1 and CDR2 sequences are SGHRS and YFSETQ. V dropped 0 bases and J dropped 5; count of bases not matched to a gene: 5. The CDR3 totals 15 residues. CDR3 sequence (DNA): TGCGCCAGCAGCTTGGCGGGGGGGGGCATAGATACGCAGTATTTT. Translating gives CASSLAGGGIDTQYF.

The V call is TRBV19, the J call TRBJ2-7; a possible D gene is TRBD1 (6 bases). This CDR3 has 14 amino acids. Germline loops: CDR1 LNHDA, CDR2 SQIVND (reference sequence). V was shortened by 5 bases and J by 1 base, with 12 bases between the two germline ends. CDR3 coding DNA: TGTGCCAGTAGTCTAGCAGGGGCTTCCTACGAGCAGTACTTC. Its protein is CASSLAGASYEQYF. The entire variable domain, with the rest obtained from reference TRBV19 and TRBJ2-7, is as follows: DGGITQSPKYLFRKEGQNVTLSCEQNLNHDAMYWYRQDPGQGLRLIYYSQIVNDFQKGDIAEGYSVSREKKESFPLTVTSAQKNPTAFYLCASSLAGASYEQYFGPGTRLTVT.

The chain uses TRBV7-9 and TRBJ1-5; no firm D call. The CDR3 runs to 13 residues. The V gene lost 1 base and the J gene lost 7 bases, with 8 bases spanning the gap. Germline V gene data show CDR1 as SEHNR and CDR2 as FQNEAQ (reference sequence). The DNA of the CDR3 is TGTGCCAGCAGCTTAGGGCGGGAGCAGCCCCAGCATTTT. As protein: CASSLGREQPQHF. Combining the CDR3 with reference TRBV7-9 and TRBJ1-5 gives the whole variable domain DTGVSQNPRHKITKRGQNVTFRCDPISEHNRLYWYRQTLGQGPEFLTYFQNEAQLEKSRLLSDRFSAERPKGSFSTLEIQRTEQGDSAMYLCASSLGREQPQHFGDGTRLSIL.

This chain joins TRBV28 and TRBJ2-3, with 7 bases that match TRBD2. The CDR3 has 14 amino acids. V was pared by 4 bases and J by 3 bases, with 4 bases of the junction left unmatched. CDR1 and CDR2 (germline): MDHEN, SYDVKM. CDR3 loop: CASSSAGKTDTQYF. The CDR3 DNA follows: TGTGCCAGCAGTTCAGCGGGGAAGACAGATACGCAGTATTTT. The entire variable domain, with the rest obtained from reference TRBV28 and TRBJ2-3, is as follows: DVKVTQSSRYLVKRTGEKVFLECVQDMDHENMFWYRQDPGLGLRLIYFSYDVKMKEKGDIPEGYSVSREKKERFSLILESASTNQTSMYLCASSSAGKTDTQYFGPGTRLTVL.

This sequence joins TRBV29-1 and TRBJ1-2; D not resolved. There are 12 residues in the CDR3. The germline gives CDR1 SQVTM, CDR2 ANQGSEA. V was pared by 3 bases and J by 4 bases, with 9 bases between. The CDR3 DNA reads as TGCAGCGTTGACCTGCGGCGCTATGGCTACACCTTC. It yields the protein CSVDLRRYGYTF.

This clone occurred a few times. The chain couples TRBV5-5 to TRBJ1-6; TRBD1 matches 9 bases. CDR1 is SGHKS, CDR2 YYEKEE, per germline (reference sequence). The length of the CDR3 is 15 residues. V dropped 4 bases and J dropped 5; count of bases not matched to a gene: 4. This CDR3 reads CASSGTGRNNSPLHF. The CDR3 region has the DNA TGTGCCAGCAGCGGGACAGGGCGGAATAATTCACCCCTCCACTTT.

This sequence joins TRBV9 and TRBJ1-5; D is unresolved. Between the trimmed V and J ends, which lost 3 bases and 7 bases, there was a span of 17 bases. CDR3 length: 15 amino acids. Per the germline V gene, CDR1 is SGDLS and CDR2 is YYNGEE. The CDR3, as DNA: TGTGCCAGCAGCGCCGTGGTGGGAGGTAAGCAGCCCCAGCATTTT. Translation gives CASSAVVGGKQPQHF.

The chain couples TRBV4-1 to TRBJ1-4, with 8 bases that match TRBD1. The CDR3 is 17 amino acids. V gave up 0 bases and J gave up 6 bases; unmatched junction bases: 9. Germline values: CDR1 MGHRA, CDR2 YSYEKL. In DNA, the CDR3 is TGCGCCAGCAGCCAAGATCCCCCAGGGGGCTTGGATGAAAAACTGTTTTTT. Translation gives CASSQDPPGGLDEKLFF.

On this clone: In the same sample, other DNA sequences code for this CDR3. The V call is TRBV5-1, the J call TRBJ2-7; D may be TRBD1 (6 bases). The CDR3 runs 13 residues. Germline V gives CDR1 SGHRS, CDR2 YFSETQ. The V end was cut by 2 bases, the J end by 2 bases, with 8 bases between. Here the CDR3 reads CASSLGGPYEQYF. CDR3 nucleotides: TGCGCCAGCAGCTTAGGGGGTCCCTACGAGCAGTACTTC.

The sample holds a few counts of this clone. The CDR3 loop is CASSSGGQGINSPLHF. As DNA, the CDR3 is TGCGCCAGCAGCTCGGGGGGACAGGGGATTAATTCACCCCTCCACTTT. The chain is built from TRBV5-1 and TRBJ1-6; 10 bases are a match to TRBD1. Germline V lookup: CDR1 SGHRS, CDR2 YFSETQ. This CDR3 is 16 amino acids long. The V and J ends lost 3 bases and 6 bases, in that order; junction bases with no gene match: 6.

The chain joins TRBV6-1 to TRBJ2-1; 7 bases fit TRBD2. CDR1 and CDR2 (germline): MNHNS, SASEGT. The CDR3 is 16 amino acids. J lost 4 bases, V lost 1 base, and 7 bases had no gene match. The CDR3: CASSEVGGTAYNEQFF. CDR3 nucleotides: TGTGCCAGCAGTGAAGTGGGGGGGACCGCTTACAATGAGCAGTTCTTC.

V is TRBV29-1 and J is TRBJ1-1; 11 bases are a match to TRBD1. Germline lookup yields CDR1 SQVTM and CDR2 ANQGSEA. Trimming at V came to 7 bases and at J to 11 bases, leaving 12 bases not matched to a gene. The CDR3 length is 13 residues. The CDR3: CSARTGGGPWAFF. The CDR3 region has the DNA TGCAGCGCTCGGACAGGGGGCGGCCCCTGGGCTTTCTTT.

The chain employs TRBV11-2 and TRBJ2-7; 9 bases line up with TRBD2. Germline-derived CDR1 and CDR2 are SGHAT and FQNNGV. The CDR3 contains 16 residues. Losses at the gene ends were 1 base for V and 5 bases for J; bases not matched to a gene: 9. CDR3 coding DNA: TGTGCCAGCAGCTTAGCCCTAGCGGGGCGGGCGGACGAGCAGTACTTC. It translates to CASSLALAGRADEQYF.

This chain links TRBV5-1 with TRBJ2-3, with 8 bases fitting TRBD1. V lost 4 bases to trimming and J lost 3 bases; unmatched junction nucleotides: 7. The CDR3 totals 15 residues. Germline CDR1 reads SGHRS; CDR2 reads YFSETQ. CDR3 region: CASSQGDRWTDTQYF. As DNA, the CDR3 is TGCGCCAGCAGCCAAGGGGACAGGTGGACAGATACGCAGTATTTT.

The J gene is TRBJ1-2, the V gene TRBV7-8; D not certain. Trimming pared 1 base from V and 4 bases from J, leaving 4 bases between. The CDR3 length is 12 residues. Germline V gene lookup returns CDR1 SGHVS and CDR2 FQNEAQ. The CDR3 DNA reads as TGTGCCAGCAGCTTAGACGGCTATGGCTACACCTTC. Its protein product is CASSLDGYGYTF. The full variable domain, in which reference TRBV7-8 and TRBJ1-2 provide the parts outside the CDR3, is GAGVSQSPRYKVAKRGQDVALRCDPISGHVSLFWYQQALGQGPEFLTYFQNEAQLDKSGLPSDRFFAERPEGSVSTLKIQRTQQEDSAVYLCASSLDGYGYTFGSGTRLTVV.

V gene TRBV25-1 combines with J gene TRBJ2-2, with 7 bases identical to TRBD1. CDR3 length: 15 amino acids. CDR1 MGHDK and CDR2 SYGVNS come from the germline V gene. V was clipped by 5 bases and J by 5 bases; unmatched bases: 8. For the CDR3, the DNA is TGTGCCAGCAGTCCGCGCCGACAGGGAACCGGGGAGCTGTTTTTT. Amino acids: CASSPRRQGTGELFF.

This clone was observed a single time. The DNA of the CDR3 is TGTGCCAGCAGTCAACAGGGACAGGGTTACGAGCAGTACTTC. This encodes CASSQQGQGYEQYF. The V and J genes are TRBV27 and TRBJ2-7; 9 bases line up with TRBD1. The CDR3 extends over 14 amino acids. The J segment lost 4 bases and the V segment lost 5 bases, leaving 6 bases of the junction unmatched. Per the germline V gene, CDR1 is MNHEY and CDR2 is SMNVEV (reference sequence).

The CDR3 bases are TGTGCCAGCAGGTCCCGGGACAGGGTAATCATTGAGCCCCAGCATTTT. Amino acids: CASRSRDRVIIEPQHF. The V call is TRBV28, the J call TRBJ1-5; 9 bases align to TRBD1. Germline lookup yields CDR1 MDHEN and CDR2 SYDVKM. The ends lost 6 bases at V and 8 bases at J; junction bases unmatched: 14. The CDR3 extends over 16 amino acids.

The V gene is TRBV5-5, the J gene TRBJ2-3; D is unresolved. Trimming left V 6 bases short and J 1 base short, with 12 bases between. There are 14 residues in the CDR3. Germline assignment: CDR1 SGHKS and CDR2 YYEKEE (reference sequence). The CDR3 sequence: CASIATGGTDTQYF. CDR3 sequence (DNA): TGTGCCAGCATCGCGACTGGAGGCACAGATACGCAGTATTTT.

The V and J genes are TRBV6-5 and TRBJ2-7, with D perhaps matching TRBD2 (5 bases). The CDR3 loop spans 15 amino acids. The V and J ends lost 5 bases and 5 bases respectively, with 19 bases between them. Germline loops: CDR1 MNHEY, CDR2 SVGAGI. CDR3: CASSILAALDNEQYF. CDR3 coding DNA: TGTGCCAGCAGTATCCTAGCCGCTCTAGACAACGAGCAGTACTTC.

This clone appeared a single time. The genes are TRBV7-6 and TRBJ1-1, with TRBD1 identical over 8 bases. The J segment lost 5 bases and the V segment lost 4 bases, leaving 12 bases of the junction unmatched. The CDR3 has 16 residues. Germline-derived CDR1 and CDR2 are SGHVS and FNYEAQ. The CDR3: CASSSLQGAMGTEAFF. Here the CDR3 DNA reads TGTGCCAGCAGCTCCTTGCAGGGGGCAATGGGGACTGAAGCTTTCTTT.

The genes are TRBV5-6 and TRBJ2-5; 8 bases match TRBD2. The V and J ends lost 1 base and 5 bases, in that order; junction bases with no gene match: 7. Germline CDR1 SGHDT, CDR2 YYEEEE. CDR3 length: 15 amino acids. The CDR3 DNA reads TGTGCCAGCAGCTTGTACGCGGGGGGCGGGGAGACCCAGTACTTC. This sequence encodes CASSLYAGGGETQYF.

The CDR3 DNA is TGTGCCAGCAGTAGTCAGCGGGGCGATGAGCAGTTCTTC. It codes for CASSSQRGDEQFF. This chain uses TRBV11-3 with TRBJ2-1; 7 nucleotides match TRBD2. Trimming removed 6 bases from V and 8 bases from J; junction bases left unmatched: 7. This CDR3 region has 13 residues. Germline V CDR1 and CDR2: SGHNT, YENEEA.

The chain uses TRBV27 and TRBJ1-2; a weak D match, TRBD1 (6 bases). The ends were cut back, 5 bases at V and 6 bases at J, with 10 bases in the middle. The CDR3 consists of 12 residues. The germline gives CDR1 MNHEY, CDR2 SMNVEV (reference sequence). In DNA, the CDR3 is TGTGCCAGCAGTGCAGGGGCTCATGGCTACACCTTC. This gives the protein CASSAGAHGYTF.

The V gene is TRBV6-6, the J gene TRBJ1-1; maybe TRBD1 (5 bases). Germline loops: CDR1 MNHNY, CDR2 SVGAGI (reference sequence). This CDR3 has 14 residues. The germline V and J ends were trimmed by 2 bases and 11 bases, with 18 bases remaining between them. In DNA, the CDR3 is TGTGCCAGCAGTTACCTCCCCGAAGGGGAGGGGGCTTTCTTT. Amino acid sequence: CASSYLPEGEGAFF.